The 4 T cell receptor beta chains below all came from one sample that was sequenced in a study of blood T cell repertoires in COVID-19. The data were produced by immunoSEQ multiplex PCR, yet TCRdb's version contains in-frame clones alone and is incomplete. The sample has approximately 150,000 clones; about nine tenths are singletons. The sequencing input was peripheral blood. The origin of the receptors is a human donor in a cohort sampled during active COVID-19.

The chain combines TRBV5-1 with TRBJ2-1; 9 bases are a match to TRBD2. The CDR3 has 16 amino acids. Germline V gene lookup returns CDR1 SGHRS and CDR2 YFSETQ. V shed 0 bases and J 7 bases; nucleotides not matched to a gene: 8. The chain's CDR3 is CASSLAGASGMNEQFF. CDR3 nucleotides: TGCGCCAGCAGCTTGGCCGGTGCTAGCGGGATGAATGAGCAGTTCTTC.

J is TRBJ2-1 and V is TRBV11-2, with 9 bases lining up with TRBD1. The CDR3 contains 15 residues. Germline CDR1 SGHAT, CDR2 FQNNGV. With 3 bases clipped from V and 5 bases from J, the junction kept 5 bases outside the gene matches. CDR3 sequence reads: CASSLDRGSHNEQFF. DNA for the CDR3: TGTGCCAGCAGCTTGGACAGGGGATCCCACAATGAGCAGTTCTTC.

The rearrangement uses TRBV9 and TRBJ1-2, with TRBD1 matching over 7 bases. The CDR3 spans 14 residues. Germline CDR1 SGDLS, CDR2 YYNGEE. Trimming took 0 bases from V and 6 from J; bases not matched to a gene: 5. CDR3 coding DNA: TGTGCCAGCAGCGTAGCAGTCACAGGGGATGGCTACACCTTC. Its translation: CASSVAVTGDGYTF.

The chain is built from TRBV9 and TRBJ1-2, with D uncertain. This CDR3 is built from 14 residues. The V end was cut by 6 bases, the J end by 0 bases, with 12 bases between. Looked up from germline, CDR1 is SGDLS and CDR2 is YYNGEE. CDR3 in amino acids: CASTNLGPNYGYTF. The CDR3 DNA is TGTGCCAGCACCAATCTGGGCCCTAACTATGGCTACACCTTC.